This TCR beta chain was sequenced for a study of blood T cell repertoires in COVID-19. Profiled with immunoSEQ multiplex PCR; TCRdb holds only in-frame clones, not every one. The data hold about 150,000 clones, with about four fifths observed a single time. Trimming stripped 4 bases from V and 8 bases from J, with 18 bases between. CDR1 is SGHDT, CDR2 YYEEEE, per germline. This CDR3 region has 15 residues. Sequenced sample: peripheral blood. This receptor was taken from a man aged 65 to 79 who had recovered from COVID-19. This rearrangement joins TRBV5-6 to TRBJ1-4; D possibly corresponds to TRBD1 (6 bases). CDR3 in amino acids: CASSLRQALGEKLFF. The CDR3 DNA reads TGTGCCAGCAGCCTCAGACAGGCCTTGGGGGAAAAACTGTTTTTT. The variable domain in full, completed from reference TRBV5-6 and TRBJ1-4, reads DAGVTQSPTHLIKTRGQQVTLRCSPKSGHDTVSWYQQALGQGPQFIFQYYEEEERQRGNFPDRFSGHQFPNYSSELNVNALLLGDSALYLCASSLRQALGEKLFFGSGTQLSVL.